Included here is one T cell receptor beta chain sequence, with context. What it binds is unknown. These data originate in a study of cytomegalovirus exposure and HLA in healthy donors. Study observations and caveats: According to a subsequent analysis, TCR clusters from the first cohort were inclined to appear together in the roughly 120 validation repertoires. Rare TCR sequences dominated, though some public TCRs recurred in many donors.

Sequencing was performed with immunoSEQ multiplex PCR; in TCRdb, only in-frame clones are kept and a portion is missing. The sample has approximately 240,000 clones, 75% to 95% seen once; the top ten hold roughly 1%. Per the germline V gene, CDR1 is SGHVS and CDR2 is FNYEAQ. The trim removed 6 bases at V and 0 bases at J, leaving 17 bases unmatched. The CDR3 runs 20 residues. The material sequenced was PBMCs. The chain is built from TRBV7-6 and TRBJ2-1, with 10 bases aligning to TRBD2. The clonotype was recovered from a woman aged 18-29 years in good health and CMV-seronegative. CDR3 loop: CASSSQTSGIGGGSYNEQFF. The CDR3 nucleotides are TGTGCCAGCAGTTCTCAAACTAGCGGGATCGGAGGTGGCTCCTACAATGAGCAGTTCTTC.